The subject of this entry is one TCR beta chain. This entry belongs to a study of blood T cell repertoires in COVID-19. Study details: Nucleic acid was either cDNA or gDNA, and it came from T cells, B-cell-depleted T cells, or PBMCs.

CDR1 is MDHEN and CDR2 is SYDVKM in the germline V gene. V dropped 2 bases and J dropped 1 base, with 17 bases sitting between them. This CDR3 contains 17 residues. The assay was immunoSEQ multiplex PCR, and TCRdb's table has in-frame clones only and misses some. The sample lists over 200,000 clones; 91% were seen once. Those who participated ranged in age from roughly 18 to 100 years and resided in approximately 26 US areas. The chain joins TRBV28 to TRBJ1-1; no firm D call. The sequencing input was PBMCs or T cells enriched from blood (not recorded which). This clonotype originated in a human donor in a cohort exposed to, infected with or recovered from COVID-19 (not recorded which). The donor label of this sample is uncertain. CDR3 region: CASSLITGTYTNTEAFF. The CDR3 region has the DNA TGTGCCAGCAGTTTAATCACGGGAACTTATACGAACACTGAAGCTTTCTTT.